These 30 T cell receptor beta chains originate from one sample sequenced in a study of T cells in Graves' hyperthyroidism and ophthalmopathy. Researchers took RNA transcripts and amplified the TCR beta CDR3 regions from them. When the TCR CDR3 underwent first-round RT-PCR, the HTBI primer set was used. Using its own MiXCR run on the multiplex PCR reads, TCRdb lists one record per CDR3 protein. The sample holds approximately 500,000 distinct CDR3 sequences, around 46% seen once. Sequenced input: peripheral blood or thyroid tissue (not recorded which). These receptors all come from a woman aged 18-35 years with Graves' hyperthyroidism.

This clonotype was seen repeatedly, ten times or more. J is TRBJ1-5 and V is TRBV15, with D tentatively TRBD1 (5 bases). CDR1 LNHNV and CDR2 YYDKDF come from the germline V gene (reference sequence). Trimming took 8 bases from V and 1 from J, leaving 12 bases between them. CDR3 length: 14 residues. DNA of the CDR3: TGTGCCACCGCCCGTGACAGAAGCAATCAGCCCCAGCATTTT. Translated: CATARDRSNQPQHF. The variable domain in full, with the rest retrieved from reference TRBV15 and TRBJ1-5, is DAMVIQNPRYQVTQFGKPVTLSCSQTLNHNVMYWYQQKSSQAPKLLFHYYDKDFNNEADTPDNFQSRRPNTSFCFLDIRSPGLGDTAMYLCATARDRSNQPQHFGDGTRLSIL.

In this sample, this clonotype turned up a few times. This may stem from a read error, because a much larger clone lies one nucleotide away. The rearrangement joins TRBV7-2 to TRBJ1-4, with D possibly TRBD1 on 5 matching bases. Germline lookup yields CDR1 SGHTA and CDR2 FQGNSA. This CDR3 has 18 amino acids. CDR3 loop: CAGSFHLASGLNNEKLFF. DNA of the CDR3: TGTGCCGGCAGCTTCCACTTAGCTTCAGGGTTAAATAATGAAAAACTGTTTTTT.

The V call is TRBV15, the J call TRBJ2-7; TRBD2 matches 8 bases. Germline CDR1 reads LNHNV; CDR2 reads YYDKDF (reference sequence). V was clipped by 3 bases and J by 7 bases; unmatched bases: 17. CDR3 length: 17 residues. CDR3 loop: CATSSYLSGTRSGEQYF. The CDR3 nucleotides read TGTGCCACCAGCAGTTATCTTAGCGGGACCCGTTCGGGGGAGCAGTACTTC.

Remarks on this clonotype: A much bigger clone sits one base away, suggesting this may be a read error. Given the absence of the conserved phenylalanine or tryptophan at the CDR3 end, a read error is likely. The chain recombines TRBV12-3 or TRBV12-4 with TRBJ2-7, with 12 bases fitting TRBD2. This CDR3 region has 14 residues. The ends lost 6 bases at V and 4 bases at J; junction bases unmatched: 4. CDR3 protein: CASRTTSGSYEQYL. CDR3 sequence (DNA): TGTGCCAGCAGGACGACTAGCGGGAGTTACGAGCAGTACCTC.

This clonotype has ten or more counts. The chain has TRBV7-2 and TRBJ2-2; possible D gene TRBD1, 6 bases. Trimming left V 3 bases short and J 6 bases short, with 14 bases between. Germline V CDR1 and CDR2: SGHTA, FQGNSA. CDR3 length: 15 amino acids. The DNA of the CDR3 is TGTGCCAGCAGCTTTTACAGGGAATTAGCCGGGGAGCTGTTTTTT. This codes for CASSFYRELAGELFF.

The chain carries TRBV24-1 and TRBJ2-2; perhaps TRBD2 as D (6 bases). The CDR3 length is 15 residues. Germline V gene data show CDR1 as KGHDR and CDR2 as SFDVKD. Trimming pared 4 bases from V and 7 bases from J, leaving 15 bases between. The CDR3 protein is CATSDDTGAVGELFF. CDR3 bases: TGTGCCACCAGTGACGATACGGGAGCGGTCGGGGAGCTGTTTTTT.

This clonotype was counted at least ten times. This sequence joins TRBV20-1 and TRBJ1-2; D is unresolved. The ends were cut back, 1 base at V and 1 base at J, with 10 bases in the middle. Per germline, CDR1 DFQATT and CDR2 SNEGSKA (reference sequence). The CDR3 extends over 14 amino acids. The CDR3 spells CSARAHSFNYGYTF. The DNA of the CDR3 is TGCAGTGCTAGAGCACATAGCTTTAACTATGGCTACACCTTC.

This clonotype was recorded at least ten times. The chain carries TRBV20-1 and TRBJ2-5; D is unresolved. Trimming removed 7 bases from V and 1 base from J, with 16 bases in between. The germline CDR1 and CDR2 sequences are DFQATT and SNEGSKA (reference sequence). The CDR3 extends over 14 amino acids. Written as DNA, the CDR3 is TGCAGTGTTGCTACCCTAGGCTTCCAAGAGACCCAGTACTTC. This gives the protein CSVATLGFQETQYF.

This clonotype has a count of ten or more. The chain links TRBV6-6 to TRBJ1-6, with a tentative D call TRBD1 (5 bases). V was cut by 2 bases and J by 10 bases, with 12 bases left in between. CDR3 length: 14 residues. Germline assignment: CDR1 MNHNY and CDR2 SVGAGI (reference sequence). CDR3 region: CASSYLPGGSPLHF. The CDR3 DNA reads TGTGCCAGCAGTTACCTACCCGGGGGATCACCCCTCCACTTT.

This chain uses TRBV7-9 with TRBJ1-2; 10 nucleotides line up with TRBD1. Per germline, CDR1 SEHNR and CDR2 FQNEAQ (reference sequence). The CDR3 loop spans 14 amino acids. The ends lost 5 bases at V and 6 bases at J; junction bases unmatched: 6. CDR3 in amino acids: CASSHTGTGDGYTF. CDR3 bases: TGTGCCAGCAGCCACACCGGGACAGGGGATGGCTACACCTTC.

The sample holds a few counts of this clonotype. A read error may explain this, as a much larger clone is one base away. The chain joins TRBV20-1 to TRBJ2-7, with D possibly being TRBD2 (5 bases). Germline-derived CDR1 and CDR2 are DFQATT and SNEGSKA (reference sequence). The length of the CDR3 is 12 residues. The CDR3 is CSAEGRSYEQHF. CDR3 nucleotides: TGCAGTGCCGAGGGCAGAAGCTACGAGCAGCACTTC.

The CDR3 protein is CASSLARDRVDTIYF. The CDR3 DNA reads as TGTGCCAGCAGCTTAGCCCGGGACAGGGTAGACACCATATATTTT. The chain recombines TRBV7-9 with TRBJ1-3; 9 bases agree with TRBD1. This CDR3 has 15 residues. Germline trimming cut 0 bases from V and 8 bases from J; bases unmatched to any gene: 5. Germline lookup yields CDR1 SEHNR and CDR2 FQNEAQ (reference sequence).

This clonotype appeared a few times. The chain employs TRBV30 and TRBJ2-7; 7 bases align to TRBD2. The CDR3 covers 16 residues. Germline values: CDR1 GTSNPN, CDR2 SVGIG (reference sequence). Losses at the gene ends were 2 bases for V and 4 bases for J; bases not matched to a gene: 14. The CDR3 region has the DNA TGTGCCTGGAGTCCTTGGGGGGGTGCACCTAGGTACGAGCAGTACTTC. Translating it yields CAWSPWGGAPRYEQYF.

Notes on this clonotype: A read error may be the cause here, since a much bigger clone is one base away. The rearrangement links TRBV7-9 to TRBJ2-7, with 9 bases fitting TRBD1. From germline, CDR1 is SEHNR and CDR2 FQNEAQ (reference sequence). CDR3 length: 16 amino acids. The CDR3 sequence: CASSLARDRDSCEQYF. The CDR3 DNA reads as TGTGCCAGCAGCTTAGCCCGGGACAGGGACTCCTGCGAGCAGTACTTC.

This clonotype is a singleton in its sample. The rearrangement links TRBV7-2 to TRBJ2-7, with D hard to call. Germline CDR1 is SGHTA and CDR2 is FQGNSA. V lost 1 base, J lost 2 bases, and 12 bases lay in between. CDR3 length equals 15 residues. The CDR3: CASSLGGGTPYEQYF. The CDR3, as DNA: TGTGCCAGCAGCTTAGGTGGCGGAACTCCCTACGAGCAGTACTTC.

The table lists this clonotype with a count of one. This may stem from a read error, because a much larger clone lies one nucleotide away. This chain connects TRBV5-6 to TRBJ2-7, with D perhaps matching TRBD2 (6 bases). Germline loops: CDR1 SGHDT, CDR2 YYEEEE. The CDR3 runs to 17 residues. DNA of the CDR3: TGTGCCGGCAGCTTGGATCTGGCGGGAACGGCTTCCCACGAGCAGTACTTC. Residues: CAGSLDLAGTASHEQYF.

The chain employs TRBV29-1 and TRBJ1-2; D not resolved. The CDR3 is 10 residues long. Per the germline V gene, CDR1 is SQVTM and CDR2 is ANQGSEA. V was shortened by 2 bases and J by 14 bases, with 12 bases between the two germline ends. The CDR3 region has the DNA TGCAGCGTTGAACTAGCGGGTCTTACCTTC. It codes for CSVELAGLTF.

At least ten counts were recorded for this clonotype. The chain links TRBV15 to TRBJ1-1; D is undetermined. Trimming took 1 base from V and 4 from J, leaving 7 bases between them. Germline CDR1 and CDR2: LNHNV and YYDKDF (reference sequence). The CDR3 extends over 13 amino acids. The CDR3 loop is CATSRASVTEAFF. The CDR3 DNA reads as TGTGCCACCAGCAGAGCGTCTGTCACTGAAGCTTTCTTT.

The chain uses TRBV15 and TRBJ1-5; no clear D gene. Germline V gives CDR1 LNHNV, CDR2 YYDKDF (reference sequence). The CDR3 runs 14 residues. Trimming shortened V by 3 bases and J by 3 bases, and 9 bases separated the two germline ends. In DNA form, the CDR3 reads TGTGCCACCAGCAGTTTGGGCTCCAATCAGCCCCAGCATTTT. This translates into CATSSLGSNQPQHF.

This clonotype has at least ten counts. The junction departs from germline at one end; a sequencing error may be responsible. The chain employs TRBV4-1 and TRBJ2-7, with 7 bases that match TRBD2. The germline gives CDR1 MGHRA, CDR2 YSYEKL. The CDR3 covers 16 residues. CDR3 in DNA: TGCGCCAGCAGCCAAGATCCGGCTAGCGGATCCTTCGAGCAGTACTTC. Its protein product is CASSQDPASGSFEQYF.

This clonotype occurred a few times. J is TRBJ2-2 and V is TRBV5-5, with 7 bases fitting TRBD1. CDR1 is SGHKS and CDR2 is YYEKEE in the germline V gene (reference sequence). The CDR3 runs 17 residues. The V gene end was trimmed by 4 bases and the J gene end by 3 bases; junction bases not matched to a gene: 12. CDR3 residues: CASSPGTVDGYTGELFF. CDR3 in DNA: TGTGCCAGCAGCCCCGGGACAGTGGATGGCTACACCGGGGAGCTGTTTTTT.

This clonotype was found a few times. A read error may be the cause here, since a much bigger clone is one base away. The rearrangement joins TRBV10-3 to TRBJ1-5; TRBD1 might be the D (5 bases). V was cut by 6 bases and J by 5 bases, with 14 bases left in between. This CDR3 is built from 14 residues. Germline CDR1 ENHRY, CDR2 SYGVKD. DNA of the CDR3: TGTGCCATCAGGGCGACAGATCAAGATCAGCCCCAGCATTTT. Amino acid sequence: CAIRATDQDQPQHF.

CDR3 loop: CASSLDSAPYNEQFF. In nucleotides, the CDR3 is TGTGCCAGCAGCTTAGATAGCGCCCCCTACAATGAGCAGTTCTTC. The chain employs TRBV7-2 and TRBJ2-1, with D possibly TRBD2 on 5 matching bases. In germline, CDR1 is SGHTA, CDR2 FQGNSA. The length of the CDR3 is 15 residues. V was clipped by 1 base and J by 2 bases, with 9 bases between them.

J is TRBJ1-4 and V is TRBV12-3 or TRBV12-4, with D possibly TRBD1 on 5 matching bases. CDR3 length equals 14 residues. The V gene lost 5 bases and the J gene lost 8 bases, with 15 bases spanning the gap. CDR3 in DNA: TGTGCCAGCAGTGCTCGGGGGGGGGTGGAAAAACTGTTTTTT. Its protein product is CASSARGGVEKLFF.

In this sample, this clonotype turned up many times. The chain combines TRBV10-2 with TRBJ2-7, with 10 bases that match TRBD1. This CDR3 region has 15 residues. The germline gives CDR1 WSHSY, CDR2 SAAADI. After removal of 6 bases from V and 0 bases from J, the junction contained 5 bases not matched to a gene. The CDR3 DNA reads TGCGCCAGCAGACTGGGACAGGGGAACTCCTACGAGCAGTACTTC. It specifies CASRLGQGNSYEQYF.

The gene calls are TRBV4-2 and TRBJ2-2; D is undetermined. The V end was cut by 3 bases, the J end by 4 bases, with 12 bases between. This CDR3 region has 15 residues. Germline lookup yields CDR1 LGHNA and CDR2 YNFKEQ. CDR3 sequence reads: CASSQTSLGTGELFF. CDR3 bases: TGTGCCAGCAGCCAGACGTCGTTGGGCACCGGGGAGCTGTTTTTT.

This clonotype was seen ten or more times. V gene TRBV4-1 combines with J gene TRBJ2-7, with 8 bases that match TRBD1. The germline CDR1 and CDR2 sequences are MGHRA and YSYEKL. With 5 bases clipped from V and 5 bases from J, the junction kept 11 bases outside the gene matches. This CDR3 is built from 15 residues. The CDR3 DNA reads TGCGCCAGCAGCTTCCGGACAGGGATAGCCGACGAGCAGTACTTC. This translates into CASSFRTGIADEQYF.

The sample holds many counts of this clonotype. The J gene is TRBJ2-7, the V gene TRBV6-6; 10 nucleotides agree with TRBD1. The CDR3 runs to 16 residues. CDR1 and CDR2 (germline): MNHNY, SVGAGI (reference sequence). The J segment lost 5 bases and the V segment lost 2 bases, leaving 9 bases of the junction unmatched. In DNA form, the CDR3 reads TGTGCCAGCAGTTACCCGGGACAGGGGATCGCCGACGAGCAGTACTTC. This gives the protein CASSYPGQGIADEQYF.

This sequence joins TRBV7-6 and TRBJ1-4; D is unresolved. The V and J ends lost 0 bases and 6 bases respectively, with 8 bases between them. Germline loops: CDR1 SGHVS, CDR2 FNYEAQ. This CDR3 contains 14 residues. The CDR3 loop is CASSLAGSDEKLFF. The CDR3 nucleotides read TGTGCCAGCAGCTTAGCGGGGTCAGATGAAAAACTGTTTTTT.

V usage is TRBV7-8 and J usage is TRBJ2-2; D is unresolved. V was trimmed by 11 bases and J by 1 base, leaving 20 bases between them. Germline-derived CDR1 and CDR2 are SGHVS and FQNEAQ. The CDR3 contains 16 residues. CDR3 DNA: TGTGCCGGAGTAGTTTCCGGGCCGTTGAACACCGGGGAGCTGTTTTTT. This gives the protein CAGVVSGPLNTGELFF.